This T cell receptor beta chain was recorded in a study of patients and donors after allogeneic stem cell transplantation. TCRdb re-called the RT-PCR reads with MiXCR, one entry per CDR3 protein. The top ten clones hold approximately 80% of a sample with under 30,000 distinct CDR3 sequences, under 55% of them seen once. The germline CDR1 and CDR2 sequences are SGHRS and YFSETQ. Trimming left V 4 bases short and J 6 bases short, with 9 bases between. The CDR3 sequence is 12 residues long. Sequenced sample: blood, either unsorted or a sorted T cell fraction (not recorded which). The chain uses TRBV5-1 and TRBJ2-3; D gene uncertain. This clonotype was sampled from a human donor who was either an allogeneic HSCT recipient or a stem cell or donor lymphocyte infusion donor (not recorded which). It is not recorded whose cells these are; they may come from a transplant donor. This chain's CDR3 is CASSDNWDTQYF. In DNA form, the CDR3 reads TGCGCCAGCAGCGATAACTGGGATACGCAGTATTTT.